These 5 T cell receptor beta chains came from one sample sequenced in a study of T-cell memory formation after mild COVID-19. Via MiXCR, TCRdb re-called the 5' RACE reads, giving one row per CDR3 protein. Here the sample spans approximately 250,000 distinct CDR3 sequences, 15% being singletons. Sequencing was performed on PBMCs or a T cell subset sorted from them (not recorded which). Receptors originate from an adult woman who had mild COVID-19 (a few samples of this study predate the infection). Cell type and time point are not known.

This CDR3 reads CASSPLGGARGYEQYF. The CDR3 coding sequence is TGTGCCAGCAGCCCTTTGGGGGGCGCGAGGGGGTACGAGCAGTACTTC. The chain has TRBV13 and TRBJ2-7; D could derive from TRBD1 or TRBD2 (6 bases each). V was trimmed by 5 bases and J by 4 bases, leaving 21 bases between them. CDR1 and CDR2 (germline): PRHDT, FYEKMQ (reference sequence). The CDR3 consists of 16 residues.

This clonotype occurred many times. CDR3 sequence: CASSARVYNEQFF. As DNA, the CDR3 is TGTGCCAGCAGCGCCCGCGTCTACAATGAGCAGTTCTTC. This chain links TRBV5-4 with TRBJ2-1; D unresolved. This CDR3 comprises 13 residues. Trimming took off 4 bases at V and 3 bases at J, with 8 bases between the two ends. Germline V CDR1 and CDR2: SGHNT, YYREEE (reference sequence).

The chain has TRBV30 and TRBJ1-1; D call uncertain. Between the trimmed V and J ends, which lost 0 bases and 4 bases, there was a span of 12 bases. Germline assignment: CDR1 GTSNPN and CDR2 SVGIG (reference sequence). CDR3 size: 14 residues. The DNA of the CDR3 is TGTGCCTGGAGTGTACACGCGGTGGGCACTGAAGCTTTCTTT. It encodes CAWSVHAVGTEAFF.

The sample holds a few counts of this clonotype. The gene calls are TRBV7-6 and TRBJ2-5; tentatively, D is TRBD1 (5 bases). Deletions cut 4 bases from V and 5 bases from J, with 17 bases between. This CDR3 spans 15 amino acids. CDR1 SGHVS and CDR2 FNYEAQ come from the germline V gene. Here the CDR3 reads CASSSATAVRETQYF. CDR3 nucleotides: TGTGCCAGCAGCTCAGCGACAGCAGTCCGGGAGACCCAGTACTTC.

This clonotype has a handful of counts. The chain uses TRBV6-2 or TRBV6-3 and TRBJ2-1, with TRBD2 identical over 13 bases. Germline CDR1 MNHEY, CDR2 SVGEGT. This CDR3 has 15 residues. V dropped 7 bases and J dropped 8; count of bases not matched to a gene: 8. The CDR3 loop is CASTARLAGGDEQFF. The DNA for the CDR3 is TGTGCCAGCACCGCCCGACTAGCGGGAGGCGATGAGCAGTTCTTC.